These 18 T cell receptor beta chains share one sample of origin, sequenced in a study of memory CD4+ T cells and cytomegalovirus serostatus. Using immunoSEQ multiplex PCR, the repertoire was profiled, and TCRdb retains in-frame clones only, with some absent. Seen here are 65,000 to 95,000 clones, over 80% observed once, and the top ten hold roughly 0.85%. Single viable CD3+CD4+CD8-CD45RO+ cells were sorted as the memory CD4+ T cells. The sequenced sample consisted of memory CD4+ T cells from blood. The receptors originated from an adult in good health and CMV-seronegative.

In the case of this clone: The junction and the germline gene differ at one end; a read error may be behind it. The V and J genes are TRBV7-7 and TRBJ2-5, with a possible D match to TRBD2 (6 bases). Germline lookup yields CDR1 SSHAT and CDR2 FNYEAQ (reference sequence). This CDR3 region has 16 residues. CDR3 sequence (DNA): TGTGCTAGCAGCTTAGTCCTCGGGGGAGCCCAAGAGACCCAGTACTTC. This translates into CASSLVLGGAQETQYF.

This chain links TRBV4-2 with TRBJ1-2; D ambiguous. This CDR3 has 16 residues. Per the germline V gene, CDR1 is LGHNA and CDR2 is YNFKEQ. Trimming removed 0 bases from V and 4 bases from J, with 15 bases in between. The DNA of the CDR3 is TGTGCCAGCAGCCAAGAGGGAGGAAGGGTTCCCTATGGCTACACCTTC. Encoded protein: CASSQEGGRVPYGYTF.

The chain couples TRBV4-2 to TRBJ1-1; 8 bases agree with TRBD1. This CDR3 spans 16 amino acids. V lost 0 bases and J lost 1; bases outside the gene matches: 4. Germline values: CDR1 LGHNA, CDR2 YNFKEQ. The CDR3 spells CASSQDPGTGNTEAFF. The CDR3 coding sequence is TGTGCCAGCAGCCAAGACCCAGGGACAGGGAACACTGAAGCTTTCTTT.

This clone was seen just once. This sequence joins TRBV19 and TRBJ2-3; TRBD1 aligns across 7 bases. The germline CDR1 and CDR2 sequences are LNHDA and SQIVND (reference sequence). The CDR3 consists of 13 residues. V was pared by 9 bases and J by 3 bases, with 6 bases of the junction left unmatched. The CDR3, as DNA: TGTGCCAGCTCCGCGACAGGGACAGATACGCAGTATTTT. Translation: CASSATGTDTQYF.

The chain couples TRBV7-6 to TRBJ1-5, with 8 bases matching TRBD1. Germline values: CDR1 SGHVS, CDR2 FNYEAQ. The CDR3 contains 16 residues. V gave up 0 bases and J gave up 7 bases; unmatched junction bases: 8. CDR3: CASSLADRGKGQPQHF. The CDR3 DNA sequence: TGTGCCAGCAGCTTAGCTGACAGGGGCAAAGGGCAGCCCCAGCATTTT.

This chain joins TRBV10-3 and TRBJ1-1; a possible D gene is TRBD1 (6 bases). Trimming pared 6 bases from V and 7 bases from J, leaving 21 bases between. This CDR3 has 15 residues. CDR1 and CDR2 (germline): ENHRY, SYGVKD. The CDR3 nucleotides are TGTGCCATCAGGGGGGATGCCAGGGGTTACAATGAAGCTTTCTTT. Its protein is CAIRGDARGYNEAFF.

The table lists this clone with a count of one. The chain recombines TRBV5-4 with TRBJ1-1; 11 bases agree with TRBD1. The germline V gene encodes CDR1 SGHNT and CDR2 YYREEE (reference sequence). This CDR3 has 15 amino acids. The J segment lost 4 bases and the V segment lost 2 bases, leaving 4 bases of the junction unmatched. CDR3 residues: CASSFAGTGGTEAFF. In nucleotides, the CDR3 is TGTGCCAGCAGCTTCGCCGGGACAGGGGGCACTGAAGCTTTCTTT.

CDR3 loop: CASSLSSSWAAAFF. Written as DNA, the CDR3 is TGTGCCAGCAGTTTATCTTCGTCGTGGGCTGCAGCTTTCTTT. This rearrangement joins TRBV27 to TRBJ1-1; D is unresolved. The CDR3 spans 14 residues. Trimming stripped 0 bases from V and 10 bases from J, with 15 bases between. CDR1 is MNHEY, CDR2 SMNVEV, per germline (reference sequence).

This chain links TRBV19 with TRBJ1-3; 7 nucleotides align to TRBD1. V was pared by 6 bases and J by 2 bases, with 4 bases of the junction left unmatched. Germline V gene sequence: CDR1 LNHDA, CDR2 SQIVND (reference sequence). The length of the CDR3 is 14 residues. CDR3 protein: CASRRQGTGNTIYF. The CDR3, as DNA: TGTGCCAGTAGACGACAGGGAACTGGAAACACCATATATTTT.

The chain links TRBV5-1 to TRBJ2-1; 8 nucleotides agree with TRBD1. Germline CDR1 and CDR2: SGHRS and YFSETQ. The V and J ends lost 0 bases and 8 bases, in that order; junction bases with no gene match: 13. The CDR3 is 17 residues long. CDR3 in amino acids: CASSLAPTGGRFDEQFF. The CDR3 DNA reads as TGCGCCAGCAGCTTGGCCCCTACAGGGGGAAGGTTCGATGAGCAGTTCTTC. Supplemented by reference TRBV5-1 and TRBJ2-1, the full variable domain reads KAGVTQTPRYLIKTRGQQVTLSCSPISGHRSVSWYQQTPGQGLQFLFEYFSETQRNKGNFPGRFSGRQFSNSRSEMNVSTLELGDSALYLCASSLAPTGGRFDEQFFGPGTRLTVL.

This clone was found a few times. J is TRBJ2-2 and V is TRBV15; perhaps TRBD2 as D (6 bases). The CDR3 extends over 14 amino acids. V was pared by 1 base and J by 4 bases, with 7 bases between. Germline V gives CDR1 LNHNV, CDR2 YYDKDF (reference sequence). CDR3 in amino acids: CATSRVGGTGELFF. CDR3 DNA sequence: TGTGCCACCAGCAGAGTGGGGGGCACCGGGGAGCTGTTTTTT.

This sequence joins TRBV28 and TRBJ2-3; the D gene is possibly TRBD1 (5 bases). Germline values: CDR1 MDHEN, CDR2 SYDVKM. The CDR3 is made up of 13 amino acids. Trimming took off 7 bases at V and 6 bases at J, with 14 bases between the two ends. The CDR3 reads CASTGGADDTQYF. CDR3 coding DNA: TGTGCCAGCACCGGTGGGGCGGACGATACGCAGTATTTT.

This chain's CDR3 is CASRGTPGAFNQPQHF. The DNA of the CDR3 is TGTGCCAGTAGGGGGACTCCGGGGGCCTTCAATCAGCCCCAGCATTTT. The rearrangement uses TRBV19 and TRBJ1-5; D possibly corresponds to TRBD1 (6 bases). Germline V gives CDR1 LNHDA, CDR2 SQIVND (reference sequence). CDR3 size: 16 residues. V was pared by 6 bases and J by 3 bases, with 18 bases between.

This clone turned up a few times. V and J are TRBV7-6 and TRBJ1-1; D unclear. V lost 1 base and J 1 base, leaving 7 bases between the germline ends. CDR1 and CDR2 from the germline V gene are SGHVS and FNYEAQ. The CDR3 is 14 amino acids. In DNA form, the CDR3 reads TGTGCCAGCAGCTTAGGATTGAGGAACACTGAAGCTTTCTTT. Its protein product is CASSLGLRNTEAFF.

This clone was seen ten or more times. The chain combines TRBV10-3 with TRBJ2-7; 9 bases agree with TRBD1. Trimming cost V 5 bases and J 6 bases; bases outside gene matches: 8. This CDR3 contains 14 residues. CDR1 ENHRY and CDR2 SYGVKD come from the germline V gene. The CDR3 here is CAISPGTGTGEQYF. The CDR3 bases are TGTGCCATCAGTCCCGGGACAGGGACGGGCGAGCAGTACTTC.

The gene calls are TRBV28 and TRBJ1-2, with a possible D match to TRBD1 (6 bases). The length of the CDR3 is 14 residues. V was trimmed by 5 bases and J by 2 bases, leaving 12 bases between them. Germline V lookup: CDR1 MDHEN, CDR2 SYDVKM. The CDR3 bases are TGTGCCAGCAGTGACGACCAGGGGAACTATGGCTACACCTTC. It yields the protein CASSDDQGNYGYTF.

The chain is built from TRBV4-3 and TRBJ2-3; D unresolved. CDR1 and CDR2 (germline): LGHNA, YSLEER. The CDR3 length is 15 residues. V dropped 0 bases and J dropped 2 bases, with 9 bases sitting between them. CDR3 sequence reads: CASSQDAASTDTQYF. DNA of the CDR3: TGCGCCAGCAGCCAAGATGCCGCCTCCACAGATACGCAGTATTTT.

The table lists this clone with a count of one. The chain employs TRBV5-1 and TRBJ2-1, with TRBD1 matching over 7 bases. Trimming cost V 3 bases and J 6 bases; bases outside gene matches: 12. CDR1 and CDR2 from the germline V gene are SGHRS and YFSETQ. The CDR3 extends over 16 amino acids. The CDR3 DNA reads TGCGCCAGCAGCTCACTTTCGACAGGGCCTCCCAATGAGCAGTTCTTC. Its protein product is CASSSLSTGPPNEQFF.